The clone carrying this T cell receptor beta chain appeared once. As yet, its antigen is unknown. Some clones are missing from TCRdb's copy, which holds only in-frame ones; the method was immunoSEQ multiplex PCR. The sample carries under 2,500,000 clones, around 95% recorded once. The CDR3 spans 13 residues. The germline V gene has CDR1 MGHRA and CDR2 YSYEKL. Deletions cut 4 bases from V and 7 bases from J, with 10 bases between. Negatively enriched CD4+ T cells were divided by CD45RA into naive and memory. The source of the sample is a study of shared clonotypes between healthy human individuals. As for the study in general: Three plates were used per donor for CD4 naive, three for CD4 memory, two for CD8 naive and one for CD8 memory. Notes on the study in general: Lower generation probabilities were found for non-shared clonotypes than for those shared by all four donors.

This clonotype originated in a man younger than 30 in good health. Sequences were obtained from naive CD4+ T cells sorted from blood. Described subset: CD45RA+ positively selected. The V gene is TRBV4-1, the J gene TRBJ1-4, with TRBD1 as a possible D gene (6 bases). The CDR3 loop reads CASSLGGGEKLFF. The CDR3, as DNA: TGCGCCAGCAGCCTGGGGGGCGGTGAAAAACTGTTTTTT.